This entry lists 26 T cell receptor beta chains sequenced from one sample in a study of T cell responses to AZD1222 COVID-19 vaccine. Sequencing used immunoSEQ multiplex PCR; TCRdb keeps in-frame clones, though not all of them. The top ten hold roughly 6% of the sample, which has some 130,000 clones, about 90% seen once. Sample: peripheral blood, taken on day 0 of AZD1222 vaccination. Receptor source: an adult in good health.

V gene TRBV7-2 combines with J gene TRBJ1-3, with TRBD1 identical over 7 bases. CDR1 is SGHTA, CDR2 FQGNSA, per germline. Trimming at V came to 9 bases and at J to 0 bases, leaving 5 bases not matched to a gene. This CDR3 spans 14 amino acids. This chain's CDR3 is CARGDSASGNTIYF. CDR3 bases: TGTGCCAGGGGGGACAGCGCCTCTGGAAACACCATATATTTT.

The chain recombines TRBV7-8 with TRBJ2-3; TRBD2 aligns across 7 bases. V was pared by 5 bases and J by 6 bases, with 11 bases of the junction left unmatched. The CDR3 contains 15 residues. The germline V gene has CDR1 SGHVS and CDR2 FQNEAQ. The CDR3 here is CASSARGRTADTQYF. In nucleotides, the CDR3 is TGTGCCAGCAGCGCGCGGGGGAGGACGGCGGATACGCAGTATTTT.

The chain carries TRBV2 and TRBJ2-3; D perhaps matches TRBD2 (6 bases). The CDR3 has 14 residues. Looked up from germline, CDR1 is SNHLY and CDR2 is FYNNEI. V was trimmed by 7 bases and J by 2 bases, leaving 13 bases between them. For the CDR3, the DNA is TGTGCCAGCACCAGGGACTCTTACACAGATACGCAGTATTTT. It yields the protein CASTRDSYTDTQYF.

The chain joins TRBV5-4 to TRBJ1-4; the D gene is possibly TRBD1 (5 bases). V lost 3 bases to trimming and J lost 8 bases, with 14 bases between them. The CDR3 spans 14 residues. CDR1 SGHNT and CDR2 YYREEE come from the germline V gene (reference sequence). In DNA form, the CDR3 reads TGTGCCAGCAGCTCCGGGATTTCAGGGGAAAAACTGTTTTTT. Protein: CASSSGISGEKLFF. The variable domain in full, completed from reference TRBV5-4 and TRBJ1-4, reads ETGVTQSPTHLIKTRGQQVTLRCSSQSGHNTVSWYQQALGQGPQFIFQYYREEENGRGNFPPRFSGLQFPNYSSELNVNALELDDSALYLCASSSGISGEKLFFGSGTQLSVL.

Only a few counts were recorded for this clone. The chain carries TRBV9 and TRBJ2-1; 8 nucleotides line up with TRBD2. CDR3 length: 16 residues. Trimming removed 0 bases from V and 8 bases from J; junction bases left unmatched: 10. Germline V gene lookup returns CDR1 SGDLS and CDR2 YYNGEE. CDR3 loop: CASSVATSGRGDEQFF. The CDR3, as DNA: TGTGCCAGCAGCGTAGCTACCAGCGGGAGAGGGGATGAGCAGTTCTTC.

The V and J genes are TRBV11-2 and TRBJ2-1; 8 nucleotides agree with TRBD1. With 9 bases clipped from V and 5 bases from J, the junction kept 12 bases outside the gene matches. Germline CDR1 SGHAT, CDR2 FQNNGV. This CDR3 contains 15 residues. CDR3 DNA: TGTGCCAGTGGGACAGGATACCGAAGAGACAATGAGCAGTTCTTC. Encoded protein: CASGTGYRRDNEQFF.

The V call is TRBV5-1, the J call TRBJ1-2, with D perhaps matching TRBD1 (6 bases). The CDR3 consists of 16 residues. Germline V gene lookup returns CDR1 SGHRS and CDR2 YFSETQ. Trimming stripped 1 base from V and 4 bases from J, with 17 bases between. DNA for the CDR3: TGCGCCAGCAGCTTGAACAGGGACGGGGCTAGCTATGGCTACACCTTC. It encodes CASSLNRDGASYGYTF.

The rearrangement uses TRBV30 and TRBJ2-5; D not resolved. Germline V CDR1 and CDR2: GTSNPN, SVGIG (reference sequence). This CDR3 comprises 12 residues. Trimming pared 3 bases from V and 7 bases from J, leaving 12 bases between. The CDR3 coding sequence is TGTGCCTGGAGCGTGGTTGTGGGGACCCAGTACTTC. It yields the protein CAWSVVVGTQYF. The full variable domain, completed using reference TRBV30 and TRBJ2-5, is SQTIHQWPATLVQPVGSPLSLECTVEGTSNPNLYWYRQAAGRGLQLLFYSVGIGQISSEVPQNLSASRPQDRQFILSSKKLLLSDSGFYLCAWSVVVGTQYFGPGTRLLVL.

V is TRBV18 and J is TRBJ2-5, with a weak D call TRBD2 (5 bases). V lost 2 bases and J 0 bases, leaving 10 bases between the germline ends. The germline CDR1 and CDR2 sequences are KGHSH and LQKENI. The CDR3 loop spans 15 amino acids. The CDR3 sequence: CASSPFAGNQETQYF. CDR3 DNA: TGTGCCAGCTCACCATTCGCCGGGAACCAAGAGACCCAGTACTTC.

This clone was seen just once. The chain joins TRBV28 to TRBJ2-6; D is perhaps TRBD2 (5 bases). The CDR3 is made up of 15 amino acids. Deletions cut 5 bases from V and 2 bases from J, with 10 bases between. Looked up from germline, CDR1 is MDHEN and CDR2 is SYDVKM. The DNA of the CDR3 is TGTGCCAGCAGTCCGACTACTACTGGGGCCAACGTCCTGACTTTC. Its translation is CASSPTTTGANVLTF.

The count of this clone is one. This sequence joins TRBV11-3 and TRBJ2-7; no firm D call. The V end was cut by 5 bases, the J end by 2 bases, with 16 bases between. In germline, CDR1 is SGHNT, CDR2 YENEEA. The CDR3 covers 15 residues. CDR3 amino acids: CASSPPMDGTYEQYF. The CDR3 DNA reads TGTGCCAGCAGCCCTCCTATGGACGGAACCTACGAGCAGTACTTC.

V is TRBV11-2 and J is TRBJ1-1; perhaps TRBD1 as D (5 bases). Trimming shortened V by 5 bases and J by 5 bases, and 9 bases separated the two germline ends. The CDR3 runs to 12 residues. The germline V gene encodes CDR1 SGHAT and CDR2 FQNNGV. The CDR3 DNA sequence: TGTGCCAGCAGCAGGTGGGGGACTGAAGCTTTCTTT. It encodes CASSRWGTEAFF.

V and J are TRBV10-3 and TRBJ1-1, with 8 nucleotides matching TRBD1. The germline V gene encodes CDR1 ENHRY and CDR2 SYGVKD. The CDR3 length is 14 residues. With V trimmed by 6 bases and J by 1 base, 4 bases remained unmatched. CDR3 nucleotides: TGTGCCATCAGAACGACAGGGGCGAACACTGAAGCTTTCTTT. This encodes CAIRTTGANTEAFF.

The chain couples TRBV6-5 to TRBJ1-1, with 8 bases identical to TRBD1. J was trimmed by 4 bases and V by 4 bases; bases with no gene match: 5. This CDR3 contains 14 residues. The germline CDR1 and CDR2 sequences are MNHEY and SVGAGI. CDR3 sequence (DNA): TGTGCCAGCAGTTCCAGGGGGCCAGGCACTGAAGCTTTCTTT. It is translated as CASSSRGPGTEAFF.

CDR3 in amino acids: CASSGAGKFNYGYTF. The CDR3 nucleotides are TGTGCCAGCAGTGGAGCGGGGAAGTTCAACTATGGCTACACCTTC. The rearrangement uses TRBV28 and TRBJ1-2; D unresolved. V was clipped by 5 bases and J by 2 bases, with 15 bases between them. The CDR3 spans 15 residues. Germline assignment: CDR1 MDHEN and CDR2 SYDVKM.

The V gene is TRBV25-1, the J gene TRBJ1-1; a weak D match, TRBD1 (6 bases). V was clipped by 0 bases and J by 4 bases, with 12 bases between them. From germline, CDR1 is MGHDK and CDR2 SYGVNS. This CDR3 spans 15 amino acids. CDR3 nucleotide sequence: TGTGCCAGCAGTGAATATGCAGGGGCCAGCACTGAAGCTTTCTTT. This translates into CASSEYAGASTEAFF.

The CDR3 is CASSEDRPYEQYF. The CDR3 bases are TGTGCCAGCAGTGAGGACAGGCCTTACGAGCAGTACTTC. The V and J genes are TRBV2 and TRBJ2-7; 7 positions match TRBD1. The CDR3 length is 13 residues. J gave up 4 bases and V 3 bases, and 3 bases lay outside the gene matches. Germline CDR1 reads SNHLY; CDR2 reads FYNNEI.

This clone is a singleton in its sample. The rearrangement links TRBV7-3 to TRBJ2-5; D assignment may be TRBD1 or TRBD2 (6 bases each). Germline V gene sequence: CDR1 SGHTA, CDR2 FQGTGA. Trimming removed 6 bases from V and 7 bases from J, with 15 bases in between. The CDR3 loop spans 13 amino acids. Here the CDR3 reads CASSYARGGTQYF. Written as DNA, the CDR3 is TGTGCCAGCAGTTACGCCAGGGGAGGGACCCAGTACTTC.

The chain joins TRBV24-1 to TRBJ2-5; TRBD1 agrees at 7 bases. Germline trimming cut 5 bases from V and 4 bases from J; bases unmatched to any gene: 3. Germline lookup yields CDR1 KGHDR and CDR2 SFDVKD. CDR3 length equals 13 residues. For the CDR3, the DNA is TGTGCCACCAGTGCCGACAGGGTAGAGACCCAGTACTTC. Amino acids: CATSADRVETQYF.

This rearrangement joins TRBV5-6 to TRBJ2-7, with D uncertain. Per germline, CDR1 SGHDT and CDR2 YYEEEE. V was clipped by 1 base and J by 0 bases, with 8 bases between them. The CDR3 spans 14 residues. As DNA, the CDR3 is TGTGCCAGCAGCTTGTCTCTCGTCTCCTACGAGCAGTACTTC. As protein: CASSLSLVSYEQYF.

The chain has TRBV27 and TRBJ2-5; 11 bases agree with TRBD1. CDR3 size: 18 residues. Looked up from germline, CDR1 is MNHEY and CDR2 is SMNVEV (reference sequence). J gave up 4 bases and V 5 bases, and 15 bases lay outside the gene matches. CDR3: CASSLIPTGTGGLETQYF. CDR3 in DNA: TGTGCCAGCAGTCTTATCCCCACCGGGACAGGGGGTTTAGAGACCCAGTACTTC.

V is TRBV6-6 and J is TRBJ2-6; D gene unclear. V was cut by 4 bases and J by 2 bases, with 3 bases left in between. The germline V gene has CDR1 MNHNY and CDR2 SVGAGI (reference sequence). The CDR3 runs 13 residues. In DNA, the CDR3 is TGTGCCAGCAGTTCTCCTGGGGCCAACGTCCTGACTTTC. It is translated as CASSSPGANVLTF.

The chain employs TRBV6-1 and TRBJ1-2; D not resolved. CDR3 length equals 15 residues. V was cut by 2 bases and J by 6 bases, with 16 bases left in between. The germline V gene has CDR1 MNHNS and CDR2 SASEGT. The DNA of the CDR3 is TGTGCCAGCAGTGAAAGGAGCCAGGCAGAGCATGGCTACACCTTC. Amino acids: CASSERSQAEHGYTF.

Written as DNA, the CDR3 is TGCGCCAGCAGCCAAGTTGACAGTGGGGGCAATCAGCCCCAGCATTTT. This sequence encodes CASSQVDSGGNQPQHF. V usage is TRBV4-1 and J usage is TRBJ1-5; D is perhaps TRBD1 (5 bases). V was cut by 1 base and J by 2 bases, with 12 bases left in between. In germline, CDR1 is MGHRA, CDR2 YSYEKL. This CDR3 region has 16 residues.

The genes are TRBV15 and TRBJ1-5, with a weak D call TRBD1 (5 bases). Germline loops: CDR1 LNHNV, CDR2 YYDKDF (reference sequence). The CDR3 sequence is 15 residues long. V was pared by 1 base and J by 1 base, with 8 bases between. CDR3 region: CATSRARGSNQPQHF. CDR3 nucleotides: TGTGCCACCAGCAGAGCCCGGGGGAGCAATCAGCCCCAGCATTTT.

The chain employs TRBV19 and TRBJ1-2, with a possible D match to TRBD1 (6 bases). Germline loops: CDR1 LNHDA, CDR2 SQIVND (reference sequence). V gave up 3 bases and J gave up 5 bases, with 13 bases separating them. This CDR3 contains 14 residues. CDR3: CASSINRELYGYTF. In DNA, the CDR3 is TGTGCCAGTAGTATCAACAGGGAGTTGTATGGCTACACCTTC.